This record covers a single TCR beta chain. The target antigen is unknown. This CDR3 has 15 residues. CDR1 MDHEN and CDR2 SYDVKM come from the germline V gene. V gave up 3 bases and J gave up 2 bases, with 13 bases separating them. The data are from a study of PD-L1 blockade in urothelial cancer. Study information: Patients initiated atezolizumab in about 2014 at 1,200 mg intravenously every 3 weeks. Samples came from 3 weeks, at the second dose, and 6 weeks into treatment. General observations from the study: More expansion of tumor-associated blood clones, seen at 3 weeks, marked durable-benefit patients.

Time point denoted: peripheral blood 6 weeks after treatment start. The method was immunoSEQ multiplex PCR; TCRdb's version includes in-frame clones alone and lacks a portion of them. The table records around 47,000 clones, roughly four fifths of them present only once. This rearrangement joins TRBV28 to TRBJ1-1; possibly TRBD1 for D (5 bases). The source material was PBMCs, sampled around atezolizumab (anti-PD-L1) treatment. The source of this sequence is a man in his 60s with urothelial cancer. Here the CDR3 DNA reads TGTGCCAGCAGTTTTGGTGTCAGGGTAAACACTGAAGCTTTCTTT. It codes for CASSFGVRVNTEAFF.